These 18 T cell receptor beta chains originate from one sample sequenced in a study of control samples from healthy donors and cancer patients. The protocol was immunoSEQ multiplex PCR, while the TCRdb copy is restricted to in-frame clones and leaves out a portion. Found here are about 160,000 clones, around 93% of them singletons; the top ten hold over 4%. Specimen: blood. The receptors were sampled from a woman aged 55-70 years in good health.

Regarding this clone: Different DNA sequences within this sample yield the same CDR3. V and J are TRBV30 and TRBJ1-1; D ambiguous. The CDR3 runs to 13 residues. V gave up 0 bases and J gave up 2 bases, with 7 bases separating them. The germline V gene has CDR1 GTSNPN and CDR2 SVGIG (reference sequence). CDR3 DNA sequence: TGTGCCTGGAGTGTGCAGGTCAACACTGAAGCTTTCTTT. It translates to CAWSVQVNTEAFF.

V usage is TRBV6-2 or TRBV6-3 and J usage is TRBJ1-1; D call uncertain. V lost 0 bases and J lost 3, with 8 bases in between. CDR3 length: 14 amino acids. The germline gives CDR1 MNHEY, CDR2 SVGEGT. This CDR3 reads CASSYSTTDTEAFF. The CDR3 nucleotides read TGTGCCAGCAGTTACTCGACTACAGACACTGAAGCTTTCTTT.

The gene calls are TRBV7-9 and TRBJ1-4; no definite D call. Per the germline V gene, CDR1 is SEHNR and CDR2 is FQNEAQ (reference sequence). The CDR3 contains 11 residues. Deletions cut 2 bases from V and 6 bases from J, with 1 base between. The CDR3 sequence: CASSLYEKLFF. The CDR3 DNA reads TGTGCCAGCAGCTTATATGAAAAACTGTTTTTT.

The V call is TRBV7-8, the J call TRBJ2-5; D may be TRBD1 or TRBD2 (5 bases each). The V end lost 6 bases, the J end lost 2 bases, and 10 bases lay between the germline ends. The CDR3 contains 13 residues. Per germline, CDR1 SGHVS and CDR2 FQNEAQ. In DNA, the CDR3 is TGTGCCAGCAGTTCCGGGACGCAAGAGACCCAGTACTTC. Protein sequence: CASSSGTQETQYF.

This chain connects TRBV4-3 to TRBJ1-1; the match to TRBD1 covers 8 bases. Germline V gene lookup returns CDR1 LGHNA and CDR2 YSLEER. Trimming at V came to 6 bases and at J to 10 bases, leaving 7 bases not matched to a gene. This CDR3 is built from 12 residues. The CDR3 protein is CASRLDRGRAFF. The DNA of the CDR3 is TGCGCCAGCAGACTCGACAGGGGCAGAGCTTTCTTT.

This chain links TRBV12-5 with TRBJ2-5; D is possibly TRBD1 (5 bases). Germline CDR1 LGHNT, CDR2 FRNRAP. V lost 6 bases and J lost 9, with 14 bases in between. The CDR3 covers 12 residues. This CDR3 is CASGPGYGAQYF. The CDR3 bases are TGTGCTAGTGGCCCAGGGTACGGTGCCCAGTACTTC.

This clone was counted once. V usage is TRBV5-5 and J usage is TRBJ2-2; 8 nucleotides agree with TRBD2. Germline lookup yields CDR1 SGHKS and CDR2 YYEKEE (reference sequence). CDR3 length: 17 amino acids. The V gene end was trimmed by 2 bases and the J gene end by 6 bases; junction bases not matched to a gene: 12. The CDR3, as DNA: TGTGCCAGCAGCTTACGCCTTGCGGGGGGCGCGTCCGGGGAGCTGTTTTTT. Its translation is CASSLRLAGGASGELFF.

This chain connects TRBV7-8 to TRBJ2-3, with 12 bases lining up with TRBD1. The CDR3 consists of 15 residues. Germline CDR1 and CDR2: SGHVS and FQNEAQ. J gave up 5 bases and V 3 bases, and 3 bases lay outside the gene matches. DNA for the CDR3: TGTGCCAGCAGCTTCGGGACAGGGGGCGGAGATACGCAGTATTTT. It yields the protein CASSFGTGGGDTQYF.

The genes are TRBV7-8 and TRBJ1-5; no clear D. Germline loops: CDR1 SGHVS, CDR2 FQNEAQ. The CDR3 is made up of 13 amino acids. Trimming took off 3 bases at V and 2 bases at J, with 5 bases between the two ends. CDR3 sequence (DNA): TGTGCCAGCAGCTTGTTTGGCAATCAGCCCCAGCATTTT. It translates to CASSLFGNQPQHF.

The chain combines TRBV19 with TRBJ2-7; D not certain. Germline-derived CDR1 and CDR2 are LNHDA and SQIVND (reference sequence). Trimming removed 5 bases at V and 2 bases at J, with 13 bases between. The CDR3 spans 14 residues. The CDR3 loop is CASSRMASAYEQYF. In DNA, the CDR3 is TGTGCCAGTAGTCGGATGGCGAGCGCCTACGAGCAGTACTTC.

J is TRBJ1-5 and V is TRBV5-8; D uncertain. CDR1 and CDR2 (germline): SGHTS, YDEGEE. The length of the CDR3 is 12 residues. The V and J ends lost 4 bases and 7 bases respectively, with 9 bases between them. CDR3 coding DNA: TGTGCCAGCAGCGCATTGGGGCAGCCCCAGCATTTT. Translation: CASSALGQPQHF. The whole variable domain, filled in from reference TRBV5-8 and TRBJ1-5, reads EAGVTQSPTHLIKTRGQQATLRCSPISGHTSVYWYQQALGLGLQFLLWYDEGEERNRGNFPPRFSGRQFPNYSSELNVNALELEDSALYLCASSALGQPQHFGDGTRLSIL.

The gene calls are TRBV18 and TRBJ2-7, with 9 bases fitting TRBD1. With 5 bases clipped from V and 3 bases from J, the junction kept 20 bases outside the gene matches. This CDR3 is 19 amino acids long. The V gene's germline CDR1 is KGHSH and CDR2 LQKENI. The CDR3, as DNA: TGTGCCAGCTCATTAAGGTCGGCCAACCGGGACAGGGACTTCTACGAGCAGTACTTC. Protein sequence: CASSLRSANRDRDFYEQYF.

The chain recombines TRBV6-2 or TRBV6-3 with TRBJ1-5; a weak D match, TRBD1 (5 bases). The CDR3 extends over 15 amino acids. Trimming pared 6 bases from V and 4 bases from J, leaving 16 bases between. Germline values: CDR1 MNHEY, CDR2 SVGEGT. Written as DNA, the CDR3 is TGTGCCAGCAGGCCTCGGGACCGCGATAATCAGCCCCAGCATTTT. Translation gives CASRPRDRDNQPQHF.

The genes are TRBV10-3 and TRBJ1-2; 9 bases map to TRBD1. CDR3 length: 13 residues. V dropped 8 bases and J dropped 5; count of bases not matched to a gene: 6. The germline V gene encodes CDR1 ENHRY and CDR2 SYGVKD. In DNA, the CDR3 is TGTGCCATCCAAGGGACAGGGAGGTATGGCTACACCTTC. Amino acid sequence: CAIQGTGRYGYTF.

This clone was seen only a few times. This sequence joins TRBV7-2 and TRBJ2-7; D ambiguous. Germline values: CDR1 SGHTA, CDR2 FQGNSA. Trimming removed 2 bases from V and 4 bases from J, with 12 bases in between. The CDR3 has 14 amino acids. CDR3 sequence: CASSLSARSYEQYF. The CDR3 nucleotides read TGTGCCAGCAGCTTATCAGCACGGTCATACGAGCAGTACTTC.

This clone occurred once. The V gene is TRBV5-4, the J gene TRBJ2-7, with D perhaps TRBD2 (5 bases). This CDR3 is 16 amino acids long. V was pared by 1 base and J by 0 bases, with 14 bases between. CDR1 is SGHNT and CDR2 is YYREEE in the germline V gene (reference sequence). The CDR3 nucleotides are TGTGCCAGCAGCTTGTCAGCTAAGCGGAGCTCCTACGAGCAGTACTTC. Protein: CASSLSAKRSSYEQYF.

This clone was observed once. The chain recombines TRBV7-8 with TRBJ2-5; D is unclear. This CDR3 contains 12 residues. Germline V lookup: CDR1 SGHVS, CDR2 FQNEAQ. The ends were cut back, 5 bases at V and 1 base at J, with 5 bases in the middle. CDR3 bases: TGTGCCAGCAGCCCAGGCCAAGAGACCCAGTACTTC. Translation: CASSPGQETQYF.

The chain recombines TRBV27 with TRBJ1-2; no definite D call. The CDR3 totals 13 residues. Trimming shortened V by 8 bases and J by 4 bases, and 14 bases separated the two germline ends. Germline values: CDR1 MNHEY, CDR2 SMNVEV (reference sequence). The CDR3 nucleotides are TGTGCCAGCGGGGAGGAGGGATTCTATGGCTACACCTTC. The encoded protein is CASGEEGFYGYTF.